This TCR beta chain appears in the sequencing data of a study of cytomegalovirus exposure and HLA in healthy donors. On this clone: Antigen: not known.

Use of 60 Vbeta and 13 Jbeta primers characterized the PCR. TCRdb's table, derived via immunoSEQ multiplex PCR, lists solely in-frame clones and lacks some. The sample records some 96,000 clones, around 60% being singletons. The length of the CDR3 is 17 residues. CDR1 and CDR2 from the germline V gene are SGHTA and FQGTGA. The ends lost 2 bases at V and 5 bases at J; junction bases unmatched: 9. The study's findings and limits: Analysis performed later showed TCR beta chains linked to HLA being more clonally expanded than equally common others. An analysis done earlier found most TCR beta V segments productive about 87% or about 30% of the time. The authors excluded some V segments, including TRBV6-2 and TRBV6-3, as indistinguishable.

This clonotype originated in a man aged 60 to 75 in good health and CMV-seronegative. The chain carries TRBV7-3 and TRBJ2-7, with TRBD2 matching 13 bases. The sample taken for sequencing was PBMCs. CDR3: CASSLHSLAGGRNEQYF. CDR3 nucleotides: TGTGCCAGCAGCTTACATTCACTAGCGGGGGGGCGAAACGAGCAGTACTTC.